The clone carrying this T cell receptor (beta chain) was picked up many times. Its specificity is not known. TCRdb fed the multiplex PCR reads into MiXCR, producing one record per CDR3 protein. The sample consists of some 25,000 distinct CDR3 sequences, 20% to 25% of them appearing once. V was trimmed by 5 bases and J by 8 bases, leaving 16 bases between them. Germline assignment: CDR1 SEHNR and CDR2 FQNEAQ (reference sequence). This CDR3 is 14 amino acids long. The data stem from a study of breast tumors, draining lymph nodes, adjacent tissues. General study results and limits: Tumor and nontumor repertoires were significantly more similar in luminal-like than in basal-like breast cancer. Tumors had less TCR diversity than lymph nodes, more than nontumor tissue. Most tumor T cells seemingly derive from lymph node, then expand in tumor.

This chain uses TRBV7-9 with TRBJ1-3; no clear D gene. Specimen: breast tumor tissue. The sequence was collected from a female donor with breast cancer. Some clones in this sample may be carry-over from other donors' samples. The CDR3 DNA reads as TGTGCCAGCAGCAACGGCCGGGAGGTACACACCATATATTTT. Translating it yields CASSNGREVHTIYF. The whole variable domain, filled in from reference TRBV7-9 and TRBJ1-3, reads DTGVSQNPRHKITKRGQNVTFRCDPISEHNRLYWYRQTLGQGPEFLTYFQNEAQLEKSRLLSDRFSAERPKGSFSTLEIQRTEQGDSAMYLCASSNGREVHTIYFGEGSWLTVV.